This TCR beta chain was identified in a study of T cells expressing NK-cell markers. Study in general: Seven donors tested HCMV-seropositive and one tested seronegative among the eight sequenced.

TCRdb re-called the 5' RACE reads and shows each CDR3 protein once, DNA omitted. Recorded for this sample: 500,000 to 700,000 distinct CDR3 sequences. The CDR3 is 13 residues long. CDR1 MNHEY and CDR2 SVGEGT come from the germline V gene. Sequencing was carried out using blood T cells: a sorted CD56 or NKG2C T cell subset, CD4+ or CD8+ T cells, or bulk PBMC T cells (not recorded which). This receptor was obtained from a man aged 18 to 29 in good health. The J gene is TRBJ2-1, the V gene TRBV6-2 or TRBV6-3; the TCRdb D gene call, TRBD1, has no DNA to confirm it. The CDR3 loop reads CASVRDLFNEQFF.